The present T cell receptor (beta chain) was sequenced within a study of blood T cell repertoires in COVID-19. As for the study in general: Collection of acute and convalescent COVID-19 samples took place in the United States, Italy and Spain. T cells, B-cell-depleted T cells, or PBMCs provided the cDNA or gDNA that served as material.

The V end was cut by 5 bases, the J end by 0 bases, with 13 bases between. The CDR3 is 16 amino acids. The germline V gene has CDR1 SGHVS and CDR2 FNYEAQ. In the source study's methods: Quantification of nucleated cells was approximated via reference gene primer amplification. Profiling relied on immunoSEQ multiplex PCR, and the TCRdb table lists in-frame clones only, not all of them. The V and J calls and the clone size are those of that table, but D and trimming were determined from the DNA. In the table there are 130,000 or so clones, 60% to 75% of which are singletons. The J gene is TRBJ2-2, the V gene TRBV7-6; D is possibly TRBD1 (6 bases). The material sequenced was peripheral blood. The source is a woman aged 70-85 years with acute or convalescent COVID-19. The CDR3 sequence is CASSPEQGANTGELFF. The CDR3 DNA sequence: TGTGCCAGCAGCCCGGAACAGGGTGCGAACACCGGGGAGCTGTTTTTT.